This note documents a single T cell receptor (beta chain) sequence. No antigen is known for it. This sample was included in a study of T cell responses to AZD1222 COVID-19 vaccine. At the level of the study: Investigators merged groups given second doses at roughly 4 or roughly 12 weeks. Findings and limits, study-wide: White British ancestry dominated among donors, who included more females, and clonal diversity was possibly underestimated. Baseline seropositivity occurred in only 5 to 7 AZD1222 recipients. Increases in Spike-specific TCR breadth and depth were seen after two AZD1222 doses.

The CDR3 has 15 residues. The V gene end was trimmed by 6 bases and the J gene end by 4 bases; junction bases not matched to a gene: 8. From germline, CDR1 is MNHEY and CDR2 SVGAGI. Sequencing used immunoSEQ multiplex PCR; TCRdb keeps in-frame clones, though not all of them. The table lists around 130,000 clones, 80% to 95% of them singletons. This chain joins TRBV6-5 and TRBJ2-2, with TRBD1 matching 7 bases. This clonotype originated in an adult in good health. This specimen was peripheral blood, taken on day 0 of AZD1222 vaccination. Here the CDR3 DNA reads TGTGCCAGCAGATCACAGGGGACATTCACCGGGGAGCTGTTTTTT. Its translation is CASRSQGTFTGELFF.